This T cell receptor (beta chain) was sequenced for a study of blood T cell repertoires in COVID-19. In germline, CDR1 is SGHAT, CDR2 FQNNGV. This CDR3 comprises 16 residues. J lost 5 bases, V lost 4 bases, and 9 bases had no gene match. TCRdb's copy holds only in-frame clones and misses some; the assay was immunoSEQ multiplex PCR. The sample consists of around 60,000 clones, less than 90% of them appearing once. The receptor's source is a man between 60 and 75 years old with COVID-19, enrolled during active disease. The chain couples TRBV11-2 to TRBJ1-4, with 8 positions matching TRBD1. The sample taken for sequencing was peripheral blood. CDR3 nucleotides: TGTGCCAGCAGCTCCCCCGGACAGGGAGAAAATGAAAAACTGTTTTTT. It yields the protein CASSSPGQGENEKLFF.